The 8 T cell receptor beta chains listed next were all sequenced from one sample in a study of PD-L1 blockade in urothelial cancer. TCRdb's copy holds only in-frame clones and misses some; the assay was immunoSEQ multiplex PCR. The sample lists about 130,000 clones, about four fifths occurring once. The time point denotes: pretreatment peripheral blood. This sample comprised PBMCs, obtained around atezolizumab (anti-PD-L1) treatment. Source of these receptors: a middle-aged man with urothelial cancer.

The chain employs TRBV19 and TRBJ2-5, with 9 bases that match TRBD2. The trim removed 3 bases at V and 4 bases at J, leaving 12 bases unmatched. The length of the CDR3 is 17 residues. CDR1 is LNHDA and CDR2 is SQIVND in the germline V gene (reference sequence). The CDR3 coding sequence is TGTGCCAGTAGTATCGGTTGGCGGCGGGAGGGGGGAGAGACCCAGTACTTC. This translates into CASSIGWRREGGETQYF.

The chain couples TRBV6-4 to TRBJ1-3, with D perhaps TRBD1 (5 bases). CDR1 MRHNA and CDR2 SNTAGT come from the germline V gene. The ends were cut back, 3 bases at V and 0 bases at J, with 9 bases in the middle. The CDR3 consists of 15 residues. This chain's CDR3 is CASSERQTSGNTIYF. CDR3 nucleotide sequence: TGTGCCAGCAGTGAGAGACAGACCTCTGGAAACACCATATATTTT.

J is TRBJ1-5 and V is TRBV28, with 7 bases lining up with TRBD1. V dropped 10 bases and J dropped 6; count of bases not matched to a gene: 15. CDR3 length: 15 residues. From germline, CDR1 is MDHEN and CDR2 SYDVKM. The CDR3 region is CATLRAVKGAQPQHF. DNA for the CDR3: TGTGCCACCTTGAGAGCAGTAAAGGGGGCTCAGCCCCAGCATTTT.

The chain combines TRBV5-4 with TRBJ2-1, with D possibly TRBD1 on 6 matching bases. Trimming removed 0 bases from V and 8 bases from J, with 21 bases in between. The CDR3 contains 17 residues. The germline V gene encodes CDR1 SGHNT and CDR2 YYREEE (reference sequence). CDR3 in DNA: TGTGCCAGCAGCTTGGTTATTTGGGCAGGGGTAACGCATGAGCAGTTCTTC. Its protein is CASSLVIWAGVTHEQFF.

In its sample, this clone was seen a few times. The chain carries TRBV19 and TRBJ1-2; no firm D call. The CDR3 is made up of 14 amino acids. The germline V gene has CDR1 LNHDA and CDR2 SQIVND (reference sequence). With 2 bases removed from V and 5 bases from J, the gap between germline ends came to 12 bases. The CDR3 region has the DNA TGTGCCAGTAGTATATGGGCAGTAGGATATGGCTACACCTTC. Its translation is CASSIWAVGYGYTF.

The V call is TRBV11-1, the J call TRBJ2-3, with a weak D call TRBD2 (5 bases). V dropped 7 bases and J dropped 2 bases, with 16 bases sitting between them. CDR1 is SGHAT, CDR2 FQDESV, per germline (reference sequence). This CDR3 spans 15 amino acids. The CDR3 DNA sequence: TGTGCCAGCACCCTTTCATGGGGAGACACAGATACGCAGTATTTT. Protein product: CASTLSWGDTDTQYF.

This chain links TRBV5-1 with TRBJ2-7, with D tentatively TRBD1 (6 bases). Germline CDR1 reads SGHRS; CDR2 reads YFSETQ. This CDR3 has 15 residues. Between the trimmed V and J ends, which lost 4 bases and 0 bases, there was a span of 14 bases. The CDR3 nucleotides are TGCGCCAGCAGCGTAAAACAGGGTCCCTCCTACGAGCAGTACTTC. It codes for CASSVKQGPSYEQYF.

V is TRBV4-1 and J is TRBJ1-2, with D possibly TRBD1 on 6 matching bases. V was clipped by 0 bases and J by 4 bases, with 12 bases between them. The CDR3 totals 15 residues. CDR1 MGHRA and CDR2 YSYEKL come from the germline V gene. Here the CDR3 reads CASSQDPAGAYGYTF. The CDR3 nucleotides read TGCGCCAGCAGCCAAGATCCCGCAGGGGCCTATGGCTACACCTTC.